A selection of T cell receptor beta chains follows, all from one sample in a study of shared clonotypes between healthy human individuals. TCRdb's table, derived via immunoSEQ multiplex PCR, lists solely in-frame clones and lacks some. In the table there are about half a million clones, approximately 85% of which are singletons. Sequenced material: PBMCs. All receptors derive from a woman between 40 and 50 years old in good health. Some clones in this sample may be carry-over from other donors' samples. Both conserved end residues are part of each CDR3.

v_gene	CDR3aa
TRBV11-2	CASSLGQSDEQFF
TRBV7-2	CASSGTASDTQYF
TRBV5-1	CASSLGTGVWDTIYF
TRBV6-1	CTSKVSGQETQYF
TRBV18	CASSPYDVGGNTIYF
TRBV18	CASSDRDRGNGGTYNEQFF
TRBV6-6	CASSLIGELTDTQYF
TRBV7-3	CASSLNGGRSLTEAFF
TRBV27	CASSSRIANQPQHF
TRBV28	CASSRDRGSDQPQHF
TRBV9	CASSVGGTSADTQYF
TRBV28	CASSLSGGPTYEQYF
TRBV15	CASRLGGSTGELFF
TRBV6-6	CASRTTVASSYEQYF
TRBV30	CAWRGPGKETQYF
TRBV7-6	CASREGLVGEKLFF
TRBV7-6	CASSLLAGTYEQYF
TRBV5-6	CASSFAGHINEKLFF
TRBV7-9	CASSETGQAETQYF
TRBV7-8	CASSSSGARTEAFF
TRBV9	CASSALLGRVNEQFF
TRBV19	CASSIDLGGPNQPQHF
TRBV28	CASSFPDGDRGELEETQYF
TRBV9	CASSSRTGARNSPLHF
TRBV30	CAWRAKGLAGDGSYNEQFF
TRBV7-6	CASSLAGLQYEQYF
TRBV28	CASSIQDYSYEQYF
TRBV28	CASSPVLGANEKLFF
TRBV19	CASSFSVGYEQYF
TRBV19	CASSDYSGATYNEQFF
TRBV5-1	CASSSGGFSGELFF
TRBV7-2	CASSQGTAAYGYTF
TRBV19	CASSIDSRAPGETQYF
TRBV7-3	CASSSSGSYNEQFF
TRBV2	CASSLTGGETYEQYF
TRBV18	CASSPLLAGSAGVDTQYF
TRBV4-1	CASSLDRGPLEQYF
TRBV5-4	CASSPGGAENTGELFF
TRBV7-2	CASIPGRARDEQFF
TRBV19	CASSIRGTYGYTF
TRBV2	CASSAYTRSTQYF
TRBV2	CASTPGQGEWSPLHF
TRBV9	CASTLAGTGELFF
TRBV10-2	CASSLTGYEQYF
TRBV19	CASITPGAGEQFF
TRBV18	CASSPGQGTEAFF
TRBV5-1	CASSLEGGRSYEQYF
TRBV5-6	CASSPRWDTQYF
TRBV27	CASSPRLAQTYEQYF
TRBV19	CATSPSGLQGTQYF
TRBV10-3	CAISDRTDFYEQYF
TRBV2	CASSTVSSYNEQFF
TRBV27	CASSFRQYYEQYF
TRBV5-1	CASSLRAGGFSYEQYF
TRBV27	CASSPTRTGGVEQFF